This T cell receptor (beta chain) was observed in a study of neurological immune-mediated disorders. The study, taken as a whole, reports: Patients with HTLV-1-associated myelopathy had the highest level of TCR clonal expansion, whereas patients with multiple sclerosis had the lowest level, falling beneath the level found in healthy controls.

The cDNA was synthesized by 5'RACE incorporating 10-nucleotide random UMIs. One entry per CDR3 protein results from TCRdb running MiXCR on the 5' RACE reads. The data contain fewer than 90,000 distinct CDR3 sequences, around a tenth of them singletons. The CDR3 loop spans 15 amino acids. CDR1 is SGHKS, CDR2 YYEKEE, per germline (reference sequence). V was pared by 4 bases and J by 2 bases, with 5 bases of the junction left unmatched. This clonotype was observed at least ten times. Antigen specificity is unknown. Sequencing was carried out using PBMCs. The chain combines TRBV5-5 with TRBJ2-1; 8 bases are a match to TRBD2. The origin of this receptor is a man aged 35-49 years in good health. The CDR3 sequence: CASSPGGGTYNEQFF. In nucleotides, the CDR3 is TGTGCCAGCAGCCCGGGGGGGGGCACCTACAATGAGCAGTTCTTC.